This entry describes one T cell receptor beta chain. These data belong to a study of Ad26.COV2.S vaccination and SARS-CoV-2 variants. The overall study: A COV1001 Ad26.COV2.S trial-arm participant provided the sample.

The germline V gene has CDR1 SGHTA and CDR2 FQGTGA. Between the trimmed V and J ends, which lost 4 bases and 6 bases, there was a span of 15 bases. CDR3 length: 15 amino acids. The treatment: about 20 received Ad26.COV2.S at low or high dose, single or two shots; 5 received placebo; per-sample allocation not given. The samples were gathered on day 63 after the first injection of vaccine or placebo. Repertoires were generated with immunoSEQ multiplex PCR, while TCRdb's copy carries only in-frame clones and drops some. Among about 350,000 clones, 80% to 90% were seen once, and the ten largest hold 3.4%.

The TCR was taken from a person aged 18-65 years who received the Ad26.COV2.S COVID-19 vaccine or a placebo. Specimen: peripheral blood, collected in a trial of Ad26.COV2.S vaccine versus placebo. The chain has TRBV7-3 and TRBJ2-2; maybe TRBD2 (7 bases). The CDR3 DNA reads TGTGCCAGCAGCTCAAATACAGGGAGGGCCGGGGAGCTGTTTTTT. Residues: CASSSNTGRAGELFF.